Listed below are T cell receptor beta chains from one sample, sequenced in a study of OX40 agonist ivuxolimab in advanced cancers. TCRdb keeps only in-frame clones here, not all; method: immunoSEQ multiplex PCR. Of 84,000 or so clones detected, around nine tenths appear once; the ten largest clones hold approximately 0.43%. The sample consisted of CD4+ or CD8+ T cells sorted from blood, taken in a trial of the OX40 agonist ivuxolimab. The receptors come from an adult with an advanced solid tumor such as melanoma, head and neck, liver or kidney cancer. Both conserved end residues are part of each CDR3. A D gene is named only where the DNA matches it firmly. Rows give clone size only sometimes, using once, few, many, or a class for an expanded clone.

TRBD2	.	TRBV28	TRBJ2-1	TGTGCCAGCAGCCCCGCCGGGACTAGCGGATACAATGAGCAGTTCTTC	CASSPAGTSGYNEQFF
TRBD2	.	TRBV4-1	TRBJ2-1	TGCGCCAGCAGCCGACCCCAAAGTGGGACTAGAGACCAAGAGCAGTTCTTC	CASSRPQSGTRDQEQFF
.	.	TRBV19	TRBJ2-5	TGTGCCAGTAGTAGAGAGACAGGGAGGCTTGGGGAGACCCAGTACTTC	CASSRETGRLGETQYF
.	.	TRBV7-8	TRBJ2-1	TGTGCCAGCAGTGATCAGAGCGTTTACAATGAGCAGTTCTTC	CASSDQSVYNEQFF
.	.	TRBV7-9	TRBJ1-1	TGTGCCAGCAGCTTTGAACAGGGTTACACTGAAGCTTTCTTT	CASSFEQGYTEAFF
TRBD1	.	TRBV7-2	TRBJ2-3	TGTGCCAGCAGCTTACAGACAGGGGCCGATACGCAGTATTTT	CASSLQTGADTQYF
TRBD2	.	TRBV5-1	TRBJ2-5	TGCGCCAGCAGTCGCCGGGGGGGCAACCAAGAGACCCAGTACTTC	CASSRRGGNQETQYF
TRBD1	.	TRBV6-5	TRBJ1-2	TGTGCCAGCAGTTGGGACAGGAGGGGCTACACCTTC	CASSWDRRGYTF
.	.	TRBV7-2	TRBJ2-1	TGTGCCAGCAGCCAGGGACCATACAATGAGCAGTTCTTC	CASSQGPYNEQFF
TRBD1	.	TRBV5-1	TRBJ2-2	TGCGCCAGCAGCTTGGCCGGGACAGGGGATCCAAGTGTCGGGGAGCTGTTTTTT	CASSLAGTGDPSVGELFF
.	.	TRBV18	TRBJ2-1	TGTGCCAGCTCACCCCTGGACAGAGACGTCTACAATGAGCAGTTCTTC	CASSPLDRDVYNEQFF
TRBD1	few	TRBV27	TRBJ1-2	TGTGCCAGCAGACCAACAGGGGCTCCTAATGGCTACACCTTC	CASRPTGAPNGYTF
TRBD2	.	TRBV15	TRBJ2-7	TGTGCCACCAGCGCAAGGACTAGTTTTCACGAGCAGTACTTC	CATSARTSFHEQYF
.	.	TRBV7-2	TRBJ2-7	TGTGCCAGCAGGCAGTTTTACGAGCAGTACTTC	CASRQFYEQYF
TRBD1	.	TRBV6-1	TRBJ2-1	TGTGCCACTTCGGGACAGCAGATATACAATGAGCAGTTCTTC	CATSGQQIYNEQFF
TRBD1	.	TRBV6-5	TRBJ2-1	TGTGCCAGCAGCTCGACAGGGAGCAGCTACAATGAGCAGTTCTTC	CASSSTGSSYNEQFF
TRBD2	.	TRBV5-6	TRBJ2-5	TGTGCCAGCAGCGTCTTGACTAGCCCCCAAGAGACCCAGTACTTC	CASSVLTSPQETQYF
TRBD1	.	TRBV11-2	TRBJ1-2	TGTGCCAGCAGCGCCATACAGGGGTTTAGCGGCTACACCTTC	CASSAIQGFSGYTF
.	.	TRBV5-4	TRBJ2-3	TGTGCCAGCAGCTCCTACCACACAGATACGCAGTATTTT	CASSSYHTDTQYF
.	once	TRBV11-1	TRBJ2-5	TGTGCCAGCAGCTTATCAGAGACCCAGTACTTC	CASSLSETQYF
TRBD2	.	TRBV18	TRBJ2-3	TGTGCCAGCTCACGACCGGGACTAGCAACAGATACGCAGTATTTT	CASSRPGLATDTQYF
TRBD1	once	TRBV28	TRBJ1-2	TGTGCCAGCAGCCTCCGACAGGGGCGAAAAACGGTTGGCTACACCTTC	CASSLRQGRKTVGYTF
.	once	TRBV7-8	TRBJ1-1	TGTGCCAGCAGCTTAGCGACAGTAAGGGCGAACACTGAAGCTTTCTTT	CASSLATVRANTEAFF
.	.	TRBV28	TRBJ2-4	TGTGCCAGCAGTGGAGGTGACCTCGGGAGCATTCAGTACTTC	CASSGGDLGSIQYF
TRBD2	.	TRBV5-1	TRBJ2-1	TGCGCCAGCAGCTCCGCCGCCGGGACTAGCTTCCATGTGCAGTTCTTC	CASSSAAGTSFHVQFF
TRBD1	.	TRBV7-2	TRBJ1-2	TGTGCCAGCAGCTACATACAGGGGGCGCGCAATGGCTACACCTTC	CASSYIQGARNGYTF
TRBD2	few	TRBV18	TRBJ2-3	TGTGCCAGCTCACCTGCGGGGGGCAGGGGAGATACGCAGTATTTT	CASSPAGGRGDTQYF
.	once	TRBV11-1	TRBJ1-6	TGTGCCAGCGAGCCGACACGCCGACCCCTTAGCTCCTATAATTCACCCCTCCACTTT	CASEPTRRPLSSYNSPLHF
.	.	TRBV5-1	TRBJ1-1	TGCGCCAGCAGCTGGGGGGGGCCGAACACTGAAGCTTTCTTT	CASSWGGPNTEAFF
.	.	TRBV5-1	TRBJ2-5	TGCGCCAGCAGGCTCGGTTTCGAGGAGACCCAGTACTTC	CASRLGFEETQYF
.	.	TRBV11-3	TRBJ1-1	TGTGCCAGCAGCTTAGCTAGGGCAGGCGGTATGAACACTGAAGCTTTCTTT	CASSLARAGGMNTEAFF
.	once	TRBV7-2	TRBJ2-3	TGTGCCAGCGGTTTTCGGGACACGCAGTATTTT	CASGFRDTQYF
.	.	TRBV27	TRBJ1-1	TGTGCCAGCAGTTTCCAAGGGGCGAACACTGAAGCTTTCTTT	CASSFQGANTEAFF
TRBD2	.	TRBV7-2	TRBJ2-1	TGTGCCAGCAGCTTAGCGCGGCGGGGGGGCTATAATGAGCAGTTCTTC	CASSLARRGGYNEQFF
.	.	TRBV6-5	TRBJ2-7	TGTGCCAGCAATAGGGGAATAGGGGGGGGATACGAGCAGTACTTC	CASNRGIGGGYEQYF
.	.	TRBV5-6	TRBJ2-2	TGTGCCAGCAGCTTGGATGCCCCGAACACCGGGGAGCTGTTTTTT	CASSLDAPNTGELFF
.	.	TRBV2	TRBJ1-2	TGTGCCAGCAGTCCCGCCGGCCTCTCCCTCTATGGCTACACCTTC	CASSPAGLSLYGYTF
TRBD1	.	TRBV7-2	TRBJ1-2	TGTGCCAGCAGCTCGGACAGGGGGCTTGGCTACACCTTC	CASSSDRGLGYTF
TRBD2	.	TRBV5-1	TRBJ2-3	TGCGCCAGCAGCTCTACTAGCGGGAGGGCCACAGATACGCAGTATTTT	CASSSTSGRATDTQYF
.	.	TRBV11-3	TRBJ1-5	TGTGCCAGCAGCCCAGAACCCAATCAGCCCCAGCATTTT	CASSPEPNQPQHF
.	.	TRBV27	TRBJ2-7	TGTGCCAGCAAGTACGACAGAGAGCGCGAGCAGTACTTC	CASKYDREREQYF
.	.	TRBV6-5	TRBJ1-6	TGTGCCAGCAGGGCGGGCCCCTATAATTCACCCCTCCACTTT	CASRAGPYNSPLHF
.	.	TRBV4-1	TRBJ1-1	TGCGCCAGCAGCCAAGACTTGTATGGTACGGCTTTCTTT	CASSQDLYGTAFF
.	.	TRBV2	TRBJ2-1	TGTGCCAGCAGTTTTCGAGATCAGGGGGGTGAGCAGTTCTTC	CASSFRDQGGEQFF
TRBD2	.	TRBV6-1	TRBJ2-3	TGTGCCAGCAGTGAGGGGGTAGCGGGAGGGCCGGGCACAGATACGCAGTATTTT	CASSEGVAGGPGTDTQYF
TRBD1	.	TRBV19	TRBJ2-1	TGTGCCAGTAGTACGGGACAGGGATGGATTGGGGAGCAGTTCTTC	CASSTGQGWIGEQFF
.	few	TRBV6-6	TRBJ1-5	TGTGCCAGCAGTTGGGAAGGGACTTCTGGGAATCAGCCCCAGCATTTT	CASSWEGTSGNQPQHF
.	.	TRBV4-1	TRBJ2-5	TGCGCCAGCAGCCAAGATTCGCCCGGGGGAGAGACCCAGTACTTC	CASSQDSPGGETQYF
TRBD2	.	TRBV7-9	TRBJ2-5	TGTGCCAGCAGCTTAGCAGTTGGGACTAGCGGGATTAGGGAGACCCAGTACTTC	CASSLAVGTSGIRETQYF
TRBD1	.	TRBV5-8	TRBJ2-3	TGTGCCAGCAGCTTGGGAGGGGGACAGGGGAGCACAGATACGCAGTATTTT	CASSLGGGQGSTDTQYF
.	.	TRBV19	TRBJ1-2	TGTGCCAGTAGTATAGATTCTCCGGGATCAGGCTACACCTTC	CASSIDSPGSGYTF